This T cell receptor (beta chain) was retrieved from a study of blood T cell repertoires in COVID-19. About the study: Samples representing acute and convalescent COVID-19 were sourced from the United States, Italy and Spain. Sources were T cells, B-cell-depleted T cells, or PBMCs; the material itself was cDNA or gDNA.

This clone came up once. Sequencing used immunoSEQ multiplex PCR; TCRdb keeps in-frame clones, though not all of them. The top ten hold 1.3% of the sample, which has some 400,000 clones, approximately 89% seen once. Participants were aged roughly 18 to 89 years, lived in under 25 US areas, and enrolled virtually. Assignments of participants to cohorts depended upon their own reported clinical history. There are 15 residues in the CDR3. Germline V gives CDR1 LNHNV, CDR2 YYDKDF (reference sequence). V was clipped by 3 bases and J by 8 bases, with 20 bases between them. The rearrangement uses TRBV15 and TRBJ2-7; D possibly corresponds to TRBD1 (6 bases). The TCR was taken from a man aged 30 to 45 who had recovered from COVID-19. Input material: PBMCs or T cells enriched from blood (not recorded which). The CDR3 spells CATSRGGQSSTQQYF. CDR3 sequence (DNA): TGTGCCACCAGCAGGGGCGGACAGAGCTCTACGCAGCAGTACTTC.